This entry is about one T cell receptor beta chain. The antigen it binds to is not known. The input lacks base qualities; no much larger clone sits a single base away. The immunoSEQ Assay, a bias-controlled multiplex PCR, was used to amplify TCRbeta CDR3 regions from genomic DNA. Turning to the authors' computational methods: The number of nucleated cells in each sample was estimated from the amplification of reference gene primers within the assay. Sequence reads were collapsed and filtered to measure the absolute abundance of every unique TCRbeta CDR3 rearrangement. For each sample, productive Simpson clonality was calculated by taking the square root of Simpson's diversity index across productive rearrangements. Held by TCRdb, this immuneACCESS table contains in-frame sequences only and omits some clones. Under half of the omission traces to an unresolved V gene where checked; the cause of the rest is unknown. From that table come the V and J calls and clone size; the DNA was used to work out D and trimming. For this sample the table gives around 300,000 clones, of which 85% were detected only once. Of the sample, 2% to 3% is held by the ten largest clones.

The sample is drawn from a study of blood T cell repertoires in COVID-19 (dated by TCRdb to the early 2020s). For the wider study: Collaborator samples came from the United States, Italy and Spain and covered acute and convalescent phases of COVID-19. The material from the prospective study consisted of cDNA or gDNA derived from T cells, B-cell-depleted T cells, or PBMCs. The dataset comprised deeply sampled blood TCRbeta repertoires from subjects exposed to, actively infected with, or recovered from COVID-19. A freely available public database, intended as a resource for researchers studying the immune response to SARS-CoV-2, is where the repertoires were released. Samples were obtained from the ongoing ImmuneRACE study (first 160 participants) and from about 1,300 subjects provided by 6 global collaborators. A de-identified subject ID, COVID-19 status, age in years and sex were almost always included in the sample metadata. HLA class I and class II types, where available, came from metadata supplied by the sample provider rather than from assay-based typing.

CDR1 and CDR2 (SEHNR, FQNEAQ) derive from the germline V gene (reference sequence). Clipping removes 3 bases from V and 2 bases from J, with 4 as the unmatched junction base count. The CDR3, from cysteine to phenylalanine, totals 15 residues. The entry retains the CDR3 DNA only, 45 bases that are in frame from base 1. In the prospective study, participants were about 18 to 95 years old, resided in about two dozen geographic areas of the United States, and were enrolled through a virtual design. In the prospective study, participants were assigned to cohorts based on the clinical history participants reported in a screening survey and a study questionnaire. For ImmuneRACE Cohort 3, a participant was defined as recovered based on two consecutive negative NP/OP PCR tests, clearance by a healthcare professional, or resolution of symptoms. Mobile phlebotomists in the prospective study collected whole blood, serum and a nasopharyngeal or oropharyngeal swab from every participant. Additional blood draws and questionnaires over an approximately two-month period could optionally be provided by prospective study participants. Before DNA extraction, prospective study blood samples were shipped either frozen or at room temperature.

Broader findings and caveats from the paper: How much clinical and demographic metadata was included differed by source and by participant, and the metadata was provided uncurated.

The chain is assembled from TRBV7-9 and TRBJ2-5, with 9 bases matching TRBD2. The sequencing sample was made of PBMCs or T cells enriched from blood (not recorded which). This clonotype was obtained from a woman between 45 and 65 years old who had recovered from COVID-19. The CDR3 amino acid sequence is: CASSLTSGTQETQYF. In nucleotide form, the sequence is TGTGCCAGCAGCTTGACTAGCGGAACGCAAGAGACCCAGTACTTC.